This TCR beta chain was documented in a study of control samples from healthy donors and cancer patients. V was pared by 5 bases and J by 0 bases, with 22 bases between. This CDR3 region has 17 residues. CDR1 is SQVTM, CDR2 ANQGSEA, per germline. Method: immunoSEQ multiplex PCR; TCRdb's copy keeps in-frame clones and lacks some. Of 120,000 or so clones in the sample, roughly 89% were seen once. The sample was blood. The TCR was taken from a man aged 25-40 years in good health. The rearrangement joins TRBV29-1 to TRBJ1-2, with TRBD1 as a possible D gene (5 bases). Here the CDR3 DNA reads TGCAGCGTTTCTCCCCTTTCCGGGGCCAGTTCTAACTATGGCTACACCTTC. It translates to CSVSPLSGASSNYGYTF.